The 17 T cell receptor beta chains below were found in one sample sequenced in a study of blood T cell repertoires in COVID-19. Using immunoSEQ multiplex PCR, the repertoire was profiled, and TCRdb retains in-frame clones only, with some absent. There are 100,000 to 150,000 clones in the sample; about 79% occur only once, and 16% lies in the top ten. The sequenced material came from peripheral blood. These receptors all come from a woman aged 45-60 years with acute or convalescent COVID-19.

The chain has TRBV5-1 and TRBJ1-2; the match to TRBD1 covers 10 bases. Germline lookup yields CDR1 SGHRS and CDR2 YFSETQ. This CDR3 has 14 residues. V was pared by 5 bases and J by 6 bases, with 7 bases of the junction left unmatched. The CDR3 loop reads CASSLGQGINGYTF. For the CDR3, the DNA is TGCGCCAGCAGTCTGGGACAGGGGATCAATGGCTACACCTTC.

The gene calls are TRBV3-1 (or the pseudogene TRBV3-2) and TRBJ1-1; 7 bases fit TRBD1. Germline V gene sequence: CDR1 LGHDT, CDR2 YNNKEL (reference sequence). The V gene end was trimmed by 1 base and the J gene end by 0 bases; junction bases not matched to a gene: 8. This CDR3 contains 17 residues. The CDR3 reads CASSQVTGRVMNTEAFF. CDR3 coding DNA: TGTGCCAGCAGCCAAGTGACAGGGCGGGTAATGAACACTGAAGCTTTCTTT.

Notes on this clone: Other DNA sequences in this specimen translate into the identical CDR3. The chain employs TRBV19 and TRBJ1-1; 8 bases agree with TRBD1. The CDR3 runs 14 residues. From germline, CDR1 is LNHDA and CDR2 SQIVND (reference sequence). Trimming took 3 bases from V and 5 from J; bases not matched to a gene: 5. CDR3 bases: TGTGCCAGTAGTATCGGGACAGGTTCAACTGAAGCTTTCTTT. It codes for CASSIGTGSTEAFF.

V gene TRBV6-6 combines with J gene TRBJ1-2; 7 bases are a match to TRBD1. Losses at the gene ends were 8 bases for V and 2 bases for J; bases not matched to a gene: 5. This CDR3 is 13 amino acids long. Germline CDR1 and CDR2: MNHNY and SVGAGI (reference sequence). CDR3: CASLDRANYGYTF. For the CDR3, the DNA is TGTGCCAGCCTAGACAGGGCAAACTATGGCTACACCTTC.

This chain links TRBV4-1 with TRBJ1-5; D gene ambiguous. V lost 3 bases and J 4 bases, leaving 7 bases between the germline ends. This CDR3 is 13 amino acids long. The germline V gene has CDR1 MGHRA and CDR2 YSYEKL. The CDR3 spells CASSQVENQPQHF. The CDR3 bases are TGCGCCAGCAGCCAGGTTGAGAATCAGCCCCAGCATTTT.

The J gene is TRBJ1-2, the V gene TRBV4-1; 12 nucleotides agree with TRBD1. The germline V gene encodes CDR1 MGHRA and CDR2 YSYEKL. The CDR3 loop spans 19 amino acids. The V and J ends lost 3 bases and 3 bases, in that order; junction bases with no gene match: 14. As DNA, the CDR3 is TGCGCCAGCAGCCATATTACCCGGGACAGGGGGCCCCACGACTATGGCTACACCTTC. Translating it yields CASSHITRDRGPHDYGYTF.

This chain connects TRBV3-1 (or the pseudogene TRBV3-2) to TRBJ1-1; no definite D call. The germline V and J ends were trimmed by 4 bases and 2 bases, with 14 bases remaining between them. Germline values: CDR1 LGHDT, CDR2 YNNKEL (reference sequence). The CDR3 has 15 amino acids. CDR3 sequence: CASSPSLQINTEAFF. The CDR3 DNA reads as TGTGCCAGCAGCCCCTCCCTACAGATCAACACTGAAGCTTTCTTT.

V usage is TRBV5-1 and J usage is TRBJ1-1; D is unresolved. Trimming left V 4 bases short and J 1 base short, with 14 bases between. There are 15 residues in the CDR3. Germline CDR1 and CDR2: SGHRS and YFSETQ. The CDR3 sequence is CASSLGMSSNTEAFF. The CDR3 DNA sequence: TGCGCCAGCAGCCTCGGGATGAGTTCGAACACTGAAGCTTTCTTT.

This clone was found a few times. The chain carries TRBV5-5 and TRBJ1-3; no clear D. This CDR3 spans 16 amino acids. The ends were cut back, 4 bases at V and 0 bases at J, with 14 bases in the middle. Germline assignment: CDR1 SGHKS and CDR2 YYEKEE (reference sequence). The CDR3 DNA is TGTGCCAGCAGCCCGGACTCCACATTCTCTGGAAACACCATATATTTT. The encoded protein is CASSPDSTFSGNTIYF.

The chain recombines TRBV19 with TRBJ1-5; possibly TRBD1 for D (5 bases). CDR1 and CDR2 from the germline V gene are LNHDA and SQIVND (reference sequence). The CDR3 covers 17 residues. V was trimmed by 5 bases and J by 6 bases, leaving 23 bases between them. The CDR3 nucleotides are TGTGCCAGTAGTGCGGCCGTATTGACAGTCGGCACTCAGCCCCAGCATTTT. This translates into CASSAAVLTVGTQPQHF.

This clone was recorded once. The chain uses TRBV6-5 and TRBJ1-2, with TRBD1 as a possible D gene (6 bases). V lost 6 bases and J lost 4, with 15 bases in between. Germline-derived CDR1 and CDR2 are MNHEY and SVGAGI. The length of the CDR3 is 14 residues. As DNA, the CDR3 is TGTGCCAGCAGGGCACCCGGGACACCCTATGGCTACACCTTC. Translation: CASRAPGTPYGYTF.

This chain's CDR3 is CASSRRKNTEAFF. The CDR3 DNA reads as TGTGCCAGCAGTAGGCGGAAGAACACTGAAGCTTTCTTT. The chain couples TRBV6-5 to TRBJ1-1; no clear D gene. The CDR3 length is 13 residues. Germline CDR1 MNHEY, CDR2 SVGAGI. The V and J ends lost 5 bases and 1 base respectively, with 8 bases between them.

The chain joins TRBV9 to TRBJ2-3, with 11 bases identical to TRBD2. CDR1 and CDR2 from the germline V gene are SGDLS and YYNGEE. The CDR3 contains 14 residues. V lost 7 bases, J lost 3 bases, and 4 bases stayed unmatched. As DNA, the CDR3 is TGTGCCAGCGCTAGCGGGGGGTCTACAGATACGCAGTATTTT. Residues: CASASGGSTDTQYF.

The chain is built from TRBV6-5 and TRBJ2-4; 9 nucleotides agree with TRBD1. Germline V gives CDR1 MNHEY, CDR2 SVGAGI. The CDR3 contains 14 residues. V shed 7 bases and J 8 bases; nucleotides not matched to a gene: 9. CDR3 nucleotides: TGTGCCAGCACCCAGGGACAGGGAGGGGACATTCAGTACTTC. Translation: CASTQGQGGDIQYF.

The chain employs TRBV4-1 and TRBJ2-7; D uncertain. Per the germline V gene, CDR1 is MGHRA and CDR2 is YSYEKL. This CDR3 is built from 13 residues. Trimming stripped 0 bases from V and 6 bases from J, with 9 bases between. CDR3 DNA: TGCGCCAGCAGCCAAGATTCAGGCCTCGAGCAGTACTTC. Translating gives CASSQDSGLEQYF.

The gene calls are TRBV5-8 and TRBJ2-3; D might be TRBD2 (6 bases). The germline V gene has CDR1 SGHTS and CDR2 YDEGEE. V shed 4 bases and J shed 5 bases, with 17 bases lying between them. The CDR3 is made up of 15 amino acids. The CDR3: CASSLGTARVDTQYF. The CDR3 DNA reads TGTGCCAGCAGCCTCGGGACTGCGCGGGTAGATACGCAGTATTTT.

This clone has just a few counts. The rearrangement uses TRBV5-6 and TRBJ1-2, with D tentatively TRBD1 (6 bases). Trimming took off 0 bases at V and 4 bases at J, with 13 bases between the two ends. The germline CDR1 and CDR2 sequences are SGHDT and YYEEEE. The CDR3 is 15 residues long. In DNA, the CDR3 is TGTGCCAGCAGCTTGGGACAGGACCGAGTCTATGGCTACACCTTC. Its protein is CASSLGQDRVYGYTF.